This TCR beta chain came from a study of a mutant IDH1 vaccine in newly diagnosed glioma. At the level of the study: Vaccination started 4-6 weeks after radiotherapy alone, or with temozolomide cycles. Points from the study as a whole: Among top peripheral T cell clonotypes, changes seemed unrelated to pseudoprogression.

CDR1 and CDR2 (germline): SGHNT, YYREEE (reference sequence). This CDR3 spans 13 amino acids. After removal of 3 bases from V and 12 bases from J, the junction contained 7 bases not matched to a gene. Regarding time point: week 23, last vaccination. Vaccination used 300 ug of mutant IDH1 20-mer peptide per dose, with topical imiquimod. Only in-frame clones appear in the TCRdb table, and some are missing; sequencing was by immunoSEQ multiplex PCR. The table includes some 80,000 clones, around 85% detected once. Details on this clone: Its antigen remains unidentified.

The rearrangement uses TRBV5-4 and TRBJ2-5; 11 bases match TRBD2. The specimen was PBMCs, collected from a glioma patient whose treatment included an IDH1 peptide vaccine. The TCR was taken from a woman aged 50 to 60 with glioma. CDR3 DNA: TGTGCCAGCAGCTCCGTAGCGGGAGGGCCCAAGTACTTC. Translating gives CASSSVAGGPKYF. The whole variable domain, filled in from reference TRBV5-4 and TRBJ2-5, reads ETGVTQSPTHLIKTRGQQVTLRCSSQSGHNTVSWYQQALGQGPQFIFQYYREEENGRGNFPPRFSGLQFPNYSSELNVNALELDDSALYLCASSSVAGGPKYFGPGTRLLVL.